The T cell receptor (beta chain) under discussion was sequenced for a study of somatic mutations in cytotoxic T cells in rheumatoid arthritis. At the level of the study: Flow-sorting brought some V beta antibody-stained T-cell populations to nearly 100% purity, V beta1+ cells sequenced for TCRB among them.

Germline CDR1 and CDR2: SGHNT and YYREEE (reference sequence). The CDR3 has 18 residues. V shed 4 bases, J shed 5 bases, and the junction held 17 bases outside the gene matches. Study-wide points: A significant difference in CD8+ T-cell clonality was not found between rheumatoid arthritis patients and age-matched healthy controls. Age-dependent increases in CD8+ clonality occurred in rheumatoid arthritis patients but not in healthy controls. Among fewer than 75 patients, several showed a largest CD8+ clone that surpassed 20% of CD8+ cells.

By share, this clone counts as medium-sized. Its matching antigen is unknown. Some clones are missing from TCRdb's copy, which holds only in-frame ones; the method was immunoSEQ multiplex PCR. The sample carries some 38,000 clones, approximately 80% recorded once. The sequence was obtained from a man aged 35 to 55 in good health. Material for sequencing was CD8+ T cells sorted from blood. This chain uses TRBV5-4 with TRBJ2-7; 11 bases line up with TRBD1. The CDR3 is CASSTKDAGQGGVHEQYF. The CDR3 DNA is TGTGCCAGCAGCACAAAAGACGCGGGACAGGGGGGAGTCCACGAGCAGTACTTC.